The TCR beta chain under discussion was sequenced for a study of early T cells in non-severe SARS-CoV-2 infection. Study at large: Sequencing of unsorted whole blood was done on bulk RNA, leaving chains unpaired. Notes on the study in general: Matches to VDJdb favored anti-spike CD8 responses and missed private and CD4 specificities.

V lost 5 bases to trimming and J lost 7 bases; unmatched junction nucleotides: 11. The CDR3 is made up of 16 amino acids. In germline, CDR1 is LNHDA, CDR2 SQIVND (reference sequence). The library protocol tagged individual cDNA molecules with unique molecular identifiers. TCRdb fed the 5' RACE reads into MiXCR, producing one record per CDR3 protein. This table has some 85,000 distinct CDR3 sequences, approximately 13% appearing once. Comments on this clonotype: Its antigen is not known.

The chain recombines TRBV19 with TRBJ1-5, with TRBD1 identical over 10 bases. The origin of this receptor is an adult who was a healthcare worker with PCR-confirmed SARS-CoV-2 infection or an uninfected control (not recorded which). Input material: whole blood. CDR3 nucleotides: TGTGCCAGTAGTGCCCAAGCCCGGGGACAGGGGCAGCCCCAGCATTTT. It encodes CASSAQARGQGQPQHF.